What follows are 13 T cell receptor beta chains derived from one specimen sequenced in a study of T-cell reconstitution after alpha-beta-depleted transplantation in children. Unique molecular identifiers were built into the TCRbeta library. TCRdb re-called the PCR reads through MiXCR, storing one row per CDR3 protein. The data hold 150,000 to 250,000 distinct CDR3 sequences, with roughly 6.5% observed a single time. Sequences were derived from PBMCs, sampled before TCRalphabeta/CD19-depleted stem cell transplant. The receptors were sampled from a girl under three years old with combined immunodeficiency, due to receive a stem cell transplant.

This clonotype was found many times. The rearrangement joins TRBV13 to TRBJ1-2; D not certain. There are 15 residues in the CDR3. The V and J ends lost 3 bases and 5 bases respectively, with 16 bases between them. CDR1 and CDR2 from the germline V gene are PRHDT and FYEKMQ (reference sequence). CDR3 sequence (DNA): TGTGCCAGCAGCTTTAAGACCGTTTCGGAATATGGCTACACCTTC. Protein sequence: CASSFKTVSEYGYTF.

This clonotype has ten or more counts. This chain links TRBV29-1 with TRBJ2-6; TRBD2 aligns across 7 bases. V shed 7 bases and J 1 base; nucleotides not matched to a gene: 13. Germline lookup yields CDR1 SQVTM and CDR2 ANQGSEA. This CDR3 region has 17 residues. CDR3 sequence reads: CSGRRQGGLSGANVLTF. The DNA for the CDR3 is TGCAGCGGCAGGAGGCAGGGAGGGTTATCTGGGGCCAACGTCCTGACTTTC.

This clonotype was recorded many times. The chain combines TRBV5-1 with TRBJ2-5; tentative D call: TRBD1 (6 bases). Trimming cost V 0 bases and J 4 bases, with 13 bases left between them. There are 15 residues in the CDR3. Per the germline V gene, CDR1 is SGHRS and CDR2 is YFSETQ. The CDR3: CASSLEWWGRETQYF. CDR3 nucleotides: TGCGCCAGCAGCTTGGAATGGTGGGGGCGAGAGACCCAGTACTTC. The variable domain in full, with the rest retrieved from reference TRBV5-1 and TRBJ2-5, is KAGVTQTPRYLIKTRGQQVTLSCSPISGHRSVSWYQQTPGQGLQFLFEYFSETQRNKGNFPGRFSGRQFSNSRSEMNVSTLELGDSALYLCASSLEWWGRETQYFGPGTRLLVL.

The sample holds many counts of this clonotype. Here the CDR3 reads CASSLGASGRANEQFF. CDR3 in DNA: TGCGCCAGCAGCTTGGGGGCTAGCGGGAGGGCCAATGAGCAGTTCTTC. The V call is TRBV5-1, the J call TRBJ2-1, with TRBD2 matching over 12 bases. Germline CDR1 is SGHRS and CDR2 is YFSETQ. With 0 bases clipped from V and 6 bases from J, the junction kept 4 bases outside the gene matches. There are 16 residues in the CDR3. Drawing the rest from reference TRBV5-1 and TRBJ2-1, the complete variable domain is KAGVTQTPRYLIKTRGQQVTLSCSPISGHRSVSWYQQTPGQGLQFLFEYFSETQRNKGNFPGRFSGRQFSNSRSEMNVSTLELGDSALYLCASSLGASGRANEQFFGPGTRLTVL.

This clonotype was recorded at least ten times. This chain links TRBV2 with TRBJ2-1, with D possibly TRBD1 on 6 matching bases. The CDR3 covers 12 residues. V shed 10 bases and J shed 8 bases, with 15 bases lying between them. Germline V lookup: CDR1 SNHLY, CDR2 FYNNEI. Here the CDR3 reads CATQWGLDEQFF. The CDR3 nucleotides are TGTGCCACCCAATGGGGGCTGGATGAGCAGTTCTTC.

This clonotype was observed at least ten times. The CDR3 sequence: CASSLLGLATYNEQFF. In DNA, the CDR3 is TGTGCCAGCAGCTTGTTGGGACTAGCAACCTACAATGAGCAGTTCTTC. V and J are TRBV5-6 and TRBJ2-1; 9 bases agree with TRBD2. V lost 1 base and J lost 2; bases outside the gene matches: 4. The CDR3 totals 16 residues. The germline CDR1 and CDR2 sequences are SGHDT and YYEEEE.

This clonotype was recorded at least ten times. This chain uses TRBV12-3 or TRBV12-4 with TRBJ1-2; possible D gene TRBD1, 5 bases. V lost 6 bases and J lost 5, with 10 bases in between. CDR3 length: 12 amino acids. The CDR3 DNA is TGTGCCAGCAGGACAGATTCTTATGGCTACACCTTC. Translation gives CASRTDSYGYTF.

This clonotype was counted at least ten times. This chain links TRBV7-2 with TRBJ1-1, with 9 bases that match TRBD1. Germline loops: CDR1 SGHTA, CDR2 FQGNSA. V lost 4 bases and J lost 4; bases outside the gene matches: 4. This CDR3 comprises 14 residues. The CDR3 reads CASSYRTGATEAFF. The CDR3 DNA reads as TGTGCCAGCAGCTATCGGACAGGGGCCACTGAAGCTTTCTTT.

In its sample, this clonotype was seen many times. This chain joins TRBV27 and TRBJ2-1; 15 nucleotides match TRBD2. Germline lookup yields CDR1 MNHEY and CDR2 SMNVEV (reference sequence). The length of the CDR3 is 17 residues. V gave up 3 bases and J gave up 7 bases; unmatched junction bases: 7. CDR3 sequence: CASSFLGLAGGPNEQFF. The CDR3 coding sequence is TGTGCCAGCAGTTTCCTTGGACTAGCGGGAGGGCCGAATGAGCAGTTCTTC.

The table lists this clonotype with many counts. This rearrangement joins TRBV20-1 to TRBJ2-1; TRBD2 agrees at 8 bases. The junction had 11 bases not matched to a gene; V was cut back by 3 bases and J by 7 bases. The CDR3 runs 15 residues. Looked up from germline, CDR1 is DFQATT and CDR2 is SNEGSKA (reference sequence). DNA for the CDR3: TGCAGTGCTAGTAAAGGGAGCGGGAGAGGGAATGAGCAGTTCTTC. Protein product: CSASKGSGRGNEQFF.

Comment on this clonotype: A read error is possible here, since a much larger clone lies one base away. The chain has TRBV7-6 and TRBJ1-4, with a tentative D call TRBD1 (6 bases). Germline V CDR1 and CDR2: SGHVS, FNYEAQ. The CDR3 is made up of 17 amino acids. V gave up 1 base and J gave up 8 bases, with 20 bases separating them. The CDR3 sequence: CASSLVGYGTNYEKLFF. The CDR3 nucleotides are TGTGCCAGCAGCTTAGTGGGGTACGGGACAAACTACGAAAAACTGTTTTTT.

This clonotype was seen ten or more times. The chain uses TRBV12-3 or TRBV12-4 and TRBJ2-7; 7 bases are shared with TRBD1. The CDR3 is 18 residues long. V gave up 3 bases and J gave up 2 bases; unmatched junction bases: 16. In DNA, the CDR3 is TGTGCCAGCAGTTTTATCGCAGGGGGAATTGGTTCGGCCTACGAGCAGTACTTC. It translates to CASSFIAGGIGSAYEQYF.

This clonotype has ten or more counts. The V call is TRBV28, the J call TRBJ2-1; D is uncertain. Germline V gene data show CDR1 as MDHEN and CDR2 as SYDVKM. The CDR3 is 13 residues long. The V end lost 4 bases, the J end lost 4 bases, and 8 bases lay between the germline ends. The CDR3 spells CASSSLGYNEQFF. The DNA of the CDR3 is TGTGCCAGCAGTTCCCTTGGGTACAATGAGCAGTTCTTC. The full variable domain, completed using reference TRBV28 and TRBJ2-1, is DVKVTQSSRYLVKRTGEKVFLECVQDMDHENMFWYRQDPGLGLRLIYFSYDVKMKEKGDIPEGYSVSREKKERFSLILESASTNQTSMYLCASSSLGYNEQFFGPGTRLTVL.